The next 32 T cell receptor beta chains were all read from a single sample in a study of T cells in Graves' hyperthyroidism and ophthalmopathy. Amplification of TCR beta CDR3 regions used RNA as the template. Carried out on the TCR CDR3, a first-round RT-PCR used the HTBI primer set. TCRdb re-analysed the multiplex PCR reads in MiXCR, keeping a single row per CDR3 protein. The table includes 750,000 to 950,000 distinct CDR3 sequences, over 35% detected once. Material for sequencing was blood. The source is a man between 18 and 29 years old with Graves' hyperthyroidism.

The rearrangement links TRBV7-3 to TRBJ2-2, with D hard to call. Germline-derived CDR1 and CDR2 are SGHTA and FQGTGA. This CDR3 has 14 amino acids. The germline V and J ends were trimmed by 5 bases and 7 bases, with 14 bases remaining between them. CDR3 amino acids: CASSPSVWRGELFF. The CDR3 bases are TGTGCCAGCAGCCCATCGGTCTGGCGCGGGGAGCTGTTTTTT.

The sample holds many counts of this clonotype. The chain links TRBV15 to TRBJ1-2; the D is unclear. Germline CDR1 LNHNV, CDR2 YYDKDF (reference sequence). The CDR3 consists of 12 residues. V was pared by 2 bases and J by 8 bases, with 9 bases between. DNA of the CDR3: TGTGCCACCAGCAGATCTAACTGGGGCTACACCTTC. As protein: CATSRSNWGYTF.

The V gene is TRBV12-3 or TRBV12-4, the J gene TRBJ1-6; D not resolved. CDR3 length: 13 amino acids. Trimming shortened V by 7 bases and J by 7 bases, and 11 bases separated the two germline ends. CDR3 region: CASTLIGNSPLHF. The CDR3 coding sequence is TGTGCCAGCACCTTAATAGGAAATTCACCCCTCCACTTT.

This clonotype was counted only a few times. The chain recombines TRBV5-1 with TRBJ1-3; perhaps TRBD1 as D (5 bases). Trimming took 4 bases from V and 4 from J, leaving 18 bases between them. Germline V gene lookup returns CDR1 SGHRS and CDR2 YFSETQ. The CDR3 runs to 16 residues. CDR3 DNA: TGCGCCAGCAGCATCGGGACTTCGACGTCGGGAAACACCATATATTTT. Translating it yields CASSIGTSTSGNTIYF. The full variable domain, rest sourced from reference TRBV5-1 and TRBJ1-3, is KAGVTQTPRYLIKTRGQQVTLSCSPISGHRSVSWYQQTPGQGLQFLFEYFSETQRNKGNFPGRFSGRQFSNSRSEMNVSTLELGDSALYLCASSIGTSTSGNTIYFGEGSWLTVV.

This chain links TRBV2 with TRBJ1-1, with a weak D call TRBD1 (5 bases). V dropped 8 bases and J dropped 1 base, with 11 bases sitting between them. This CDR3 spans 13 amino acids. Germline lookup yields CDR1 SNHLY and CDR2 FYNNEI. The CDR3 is CASQVQANTEAFF. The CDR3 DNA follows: TGTGCCAGCCAAGTACAGGCGAACACTGAAGCTTTCTTT.

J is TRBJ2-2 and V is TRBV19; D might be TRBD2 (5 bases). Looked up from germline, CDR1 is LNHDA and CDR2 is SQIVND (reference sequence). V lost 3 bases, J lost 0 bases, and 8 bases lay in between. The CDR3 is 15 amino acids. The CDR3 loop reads CASSMEVTNTGELFF. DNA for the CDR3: TGTGCCAGTAGTATGGAGGTTACGAACACCGGGGAGCTGTTTTTT.

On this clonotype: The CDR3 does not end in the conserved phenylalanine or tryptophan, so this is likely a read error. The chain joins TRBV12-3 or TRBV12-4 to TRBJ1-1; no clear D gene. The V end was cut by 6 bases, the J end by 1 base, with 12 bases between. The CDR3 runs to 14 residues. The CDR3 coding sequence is TGTGCCAGCAGCTTATTTGGGGAGAACACTGAAGCTTTCCTT. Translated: CASSLFGENTEAFL.

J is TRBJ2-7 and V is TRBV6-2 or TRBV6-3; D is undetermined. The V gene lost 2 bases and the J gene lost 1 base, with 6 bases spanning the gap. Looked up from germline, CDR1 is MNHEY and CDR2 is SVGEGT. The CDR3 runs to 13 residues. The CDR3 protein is CASSYVLSYEQYF. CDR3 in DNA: TGTGCCAGCAGTTACGTACTATCCTACGAGCAGTACTTC.

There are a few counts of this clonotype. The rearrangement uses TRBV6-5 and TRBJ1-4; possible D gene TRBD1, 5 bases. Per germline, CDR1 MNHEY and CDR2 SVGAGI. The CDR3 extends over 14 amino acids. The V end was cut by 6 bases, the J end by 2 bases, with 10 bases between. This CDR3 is CASRLSGTNEKLFF. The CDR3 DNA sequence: TGTGCCAGCAGGCTCTCAGGGACTAATGAAAAACTGTTTTTT.

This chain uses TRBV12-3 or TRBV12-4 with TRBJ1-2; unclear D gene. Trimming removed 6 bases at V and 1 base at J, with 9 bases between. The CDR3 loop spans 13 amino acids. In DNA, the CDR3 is TGTGCCAGCAGCGCCGGGTATAACTATGGCTACACCTTC. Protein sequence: CASSAGYNYGYTF.

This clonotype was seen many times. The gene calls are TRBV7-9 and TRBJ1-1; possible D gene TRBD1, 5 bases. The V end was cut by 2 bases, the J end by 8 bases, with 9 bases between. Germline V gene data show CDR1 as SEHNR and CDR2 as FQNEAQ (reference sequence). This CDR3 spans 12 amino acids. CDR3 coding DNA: TGTGCCAGCAGCTTAACTGGGGCCGAAGCTTTCTTT. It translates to CASSLTGAEAFF.

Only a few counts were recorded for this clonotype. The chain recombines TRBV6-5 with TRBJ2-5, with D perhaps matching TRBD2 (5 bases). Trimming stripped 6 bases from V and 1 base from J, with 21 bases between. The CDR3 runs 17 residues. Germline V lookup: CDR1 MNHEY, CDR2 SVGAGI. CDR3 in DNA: TGTGCCAGCAGCCTATACAGCGGAAATAAACTCCAAGAGACCCAGTACTTC. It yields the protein CASSLYSGNKLQETQYF.

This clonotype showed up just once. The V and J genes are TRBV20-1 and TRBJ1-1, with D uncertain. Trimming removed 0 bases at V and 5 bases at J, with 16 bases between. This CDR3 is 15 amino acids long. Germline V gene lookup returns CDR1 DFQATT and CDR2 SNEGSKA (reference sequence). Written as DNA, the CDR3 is TGCAGTGCTAGAGATCCCTCCGGGGAGGGTACTGAAGCTTTCTTT. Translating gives CSARDPSGEGTEAFF.

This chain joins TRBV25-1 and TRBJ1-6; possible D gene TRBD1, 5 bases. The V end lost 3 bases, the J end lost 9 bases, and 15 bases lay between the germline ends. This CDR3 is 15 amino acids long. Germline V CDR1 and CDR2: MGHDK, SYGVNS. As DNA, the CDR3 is TGTGCCAGCAGTGACCGCGGGGGTATAGCTTCACCCCTCCACTTT. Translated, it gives CASSDRGGIASPLHF.

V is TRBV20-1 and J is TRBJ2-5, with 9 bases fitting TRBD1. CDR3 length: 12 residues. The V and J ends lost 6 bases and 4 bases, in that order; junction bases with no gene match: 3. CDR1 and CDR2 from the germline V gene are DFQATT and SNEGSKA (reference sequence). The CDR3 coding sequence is TGCAGTGCCCCGACAGGGGGAGAGACCCAGTACTTC. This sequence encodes CSAPTGGETQYF.

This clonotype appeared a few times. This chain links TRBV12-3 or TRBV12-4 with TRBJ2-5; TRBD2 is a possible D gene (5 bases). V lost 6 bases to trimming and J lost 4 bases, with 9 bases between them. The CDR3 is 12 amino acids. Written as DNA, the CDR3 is TGTGCCAGCAGATCACTAGGAGAGACCCAGTACTTC. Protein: CASRSLGETQYF.

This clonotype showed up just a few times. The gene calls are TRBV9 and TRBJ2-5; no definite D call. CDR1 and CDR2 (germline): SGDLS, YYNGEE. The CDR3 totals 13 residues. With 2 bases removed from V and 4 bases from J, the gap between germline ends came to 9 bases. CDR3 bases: TGTGCCAGCAGCGTTCGCACGGGAGAGACCCAGTACTTC. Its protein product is CASSVRTGETQYF.

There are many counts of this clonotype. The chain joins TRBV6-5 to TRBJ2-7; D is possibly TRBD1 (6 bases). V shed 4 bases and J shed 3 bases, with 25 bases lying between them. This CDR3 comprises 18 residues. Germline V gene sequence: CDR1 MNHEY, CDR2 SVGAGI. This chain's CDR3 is CASSLPRDTHPRGYEQYF. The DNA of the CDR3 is TGTGCCAGCAGTTTACCCCGGGACACACATCCTAGGGGCTACGAGCAGTACTTC.

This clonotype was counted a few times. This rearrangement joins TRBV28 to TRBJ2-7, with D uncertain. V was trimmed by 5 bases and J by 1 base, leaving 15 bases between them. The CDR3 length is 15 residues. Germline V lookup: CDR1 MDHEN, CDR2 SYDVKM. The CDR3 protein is CASSDWGVTSYEQYF. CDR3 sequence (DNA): TGTGCCAGCAGTGATTGGGGTGTCACGTCCTACGAGCAGTACTTC.

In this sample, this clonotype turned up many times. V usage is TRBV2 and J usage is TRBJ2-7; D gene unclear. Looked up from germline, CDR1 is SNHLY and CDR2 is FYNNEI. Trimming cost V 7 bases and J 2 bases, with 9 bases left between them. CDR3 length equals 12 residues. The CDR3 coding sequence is TGTGCCAGCACGGCGGCGGCCTACGAGCAGTACTTC. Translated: CASTAAAYEQYF. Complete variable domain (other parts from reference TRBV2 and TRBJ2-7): EPEVTQTPSHQVTQMGQEVILRCVPISNHLYFYWYRQILGQKVEFLVSFYNNEISEKSEIFDDQFSVERPDGSNFTLKIRSTKLEDSAMYFCASTAAAYEQYFGPGTRLTVT.

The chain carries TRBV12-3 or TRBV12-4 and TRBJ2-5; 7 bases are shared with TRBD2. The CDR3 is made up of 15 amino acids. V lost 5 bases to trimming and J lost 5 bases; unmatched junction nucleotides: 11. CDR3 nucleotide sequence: TGTGCCAGCAGTACCTACTCGGGACTAACGGAGACCCAGTACTTC. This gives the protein CASSTYSGLTETQYF.

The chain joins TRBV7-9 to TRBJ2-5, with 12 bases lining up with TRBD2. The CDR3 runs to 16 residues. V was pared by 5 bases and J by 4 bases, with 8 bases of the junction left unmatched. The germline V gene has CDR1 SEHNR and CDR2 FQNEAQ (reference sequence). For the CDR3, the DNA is TGTGCCAGCAGCACCACAGGGGGACTAGCGGGAGAGACCCAGTACTTC. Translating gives CASSTTGGLAGETQYF.

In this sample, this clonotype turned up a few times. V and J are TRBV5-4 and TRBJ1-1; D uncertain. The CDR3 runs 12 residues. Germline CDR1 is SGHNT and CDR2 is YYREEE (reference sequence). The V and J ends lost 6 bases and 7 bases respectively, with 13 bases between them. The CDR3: CASIPGDGEAFF. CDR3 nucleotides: TGTGCCAGCATCCCGGGAGACGGTGAAGCTTTCTTT.

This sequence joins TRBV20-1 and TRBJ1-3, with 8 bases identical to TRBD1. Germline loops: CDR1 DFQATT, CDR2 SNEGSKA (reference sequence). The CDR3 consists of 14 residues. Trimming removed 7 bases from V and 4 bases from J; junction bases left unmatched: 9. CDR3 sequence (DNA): TGCAGTGTTAATCAGGGGGCGGAGGGAAACACCATATATTTT. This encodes CSVNQGAEGNTIYF.

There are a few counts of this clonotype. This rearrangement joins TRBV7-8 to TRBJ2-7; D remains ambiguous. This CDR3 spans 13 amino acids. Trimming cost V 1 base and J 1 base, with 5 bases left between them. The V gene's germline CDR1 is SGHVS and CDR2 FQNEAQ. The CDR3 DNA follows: TGTGCCAGCAGCTTAGTTGAATCCTACGAGCAGTACTTC. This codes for CASSLVESYEQYF.

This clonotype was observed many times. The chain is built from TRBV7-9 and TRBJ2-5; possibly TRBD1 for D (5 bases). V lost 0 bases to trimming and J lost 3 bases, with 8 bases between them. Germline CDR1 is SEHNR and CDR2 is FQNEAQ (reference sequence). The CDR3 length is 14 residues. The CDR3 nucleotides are TGTGCCAGCAGCTTAGCGCAGGGCGAAGAGACCCAGTACTTC. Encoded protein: CASSLAQGEETQYF.

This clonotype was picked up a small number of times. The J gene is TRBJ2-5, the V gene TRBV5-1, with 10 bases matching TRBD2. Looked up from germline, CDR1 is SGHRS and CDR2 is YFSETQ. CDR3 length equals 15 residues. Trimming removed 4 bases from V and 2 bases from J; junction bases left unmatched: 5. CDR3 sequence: CASSSSGGRQETQYF. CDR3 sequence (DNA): TGCGCCAGCAGCAGTAGCGGGGGGCGTCAAGAGACCCAGTACTTC.

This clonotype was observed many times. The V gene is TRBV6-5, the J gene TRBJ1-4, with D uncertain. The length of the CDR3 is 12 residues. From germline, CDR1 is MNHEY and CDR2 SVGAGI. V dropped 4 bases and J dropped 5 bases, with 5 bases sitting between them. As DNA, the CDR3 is TGTGCCAGCAGTTCACCGAATGAAAAACTGTTTTTT. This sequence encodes CASSSPNEKLFF.

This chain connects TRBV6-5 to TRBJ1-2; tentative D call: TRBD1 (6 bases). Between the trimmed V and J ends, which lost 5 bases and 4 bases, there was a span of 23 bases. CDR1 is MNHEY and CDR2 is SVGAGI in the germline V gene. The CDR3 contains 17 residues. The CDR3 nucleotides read TGTGCCAGCAGTGAAGCGCTTCGACAGGAAATAAGCTATGGCTACACCTTC. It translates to CASSEALRQEISYGYTF.

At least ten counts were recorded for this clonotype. Written as DNA, the CDR3 is TGCAGTGCAATAGCAGACGGGGAGCTGTTTTTT. Protein sequence: CSAIADGELFF. The chain combines TRBV20-1 with TRBJ2-2; D not certain. V lost 6 bases and J lost 7, with 9 bases in between. The CDR3 loop spans 11 amino acids. Germline V lookup: CDR1 DFQATT, CDR2 SNEGSKA (reference sequence).

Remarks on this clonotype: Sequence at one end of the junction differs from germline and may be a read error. CDR3 DNA sequence: TGTGCTAGTGGTTTGGCCGCCGGGACACAGAACTTTGGCTACACCTTC. Translation: CASGLAAGTQNFGYTF. J is TRBJ1-2 and V is TRBV12-5, with D perhaps TRBD1 (6 bases). Germline CDR1 and CDR2: LGHNT and FRNRAP. The CDR3 is 16 residues long.

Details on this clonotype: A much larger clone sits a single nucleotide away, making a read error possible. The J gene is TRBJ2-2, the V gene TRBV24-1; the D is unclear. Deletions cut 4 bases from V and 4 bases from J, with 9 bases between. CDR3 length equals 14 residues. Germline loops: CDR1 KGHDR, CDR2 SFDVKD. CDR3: CATSDSGPTGELFF. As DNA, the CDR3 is TGTGCCACCAGTGACTCCGGGCCCACCGGGGAGCTGTTTTTT.